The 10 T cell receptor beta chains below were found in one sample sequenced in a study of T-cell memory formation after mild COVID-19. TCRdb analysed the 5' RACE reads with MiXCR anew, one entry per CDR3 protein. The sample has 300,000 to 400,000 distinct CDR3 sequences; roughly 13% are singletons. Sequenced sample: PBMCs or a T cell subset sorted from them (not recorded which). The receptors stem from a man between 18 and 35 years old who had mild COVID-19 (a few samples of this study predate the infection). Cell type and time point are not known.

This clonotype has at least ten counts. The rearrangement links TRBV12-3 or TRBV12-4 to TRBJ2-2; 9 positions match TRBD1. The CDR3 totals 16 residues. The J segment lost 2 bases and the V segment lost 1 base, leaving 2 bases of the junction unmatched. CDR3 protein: CASSLGQGGNTGELFF. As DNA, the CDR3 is TGTGCCAGCAGTTTAGGACAGGGGGGTAACACCGGGGAGCTGTTTTTT.

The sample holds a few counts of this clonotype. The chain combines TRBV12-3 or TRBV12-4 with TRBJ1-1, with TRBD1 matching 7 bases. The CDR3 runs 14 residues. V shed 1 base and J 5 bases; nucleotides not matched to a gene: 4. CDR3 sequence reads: CASSLGAGGTEAFF. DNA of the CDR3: TGTGCCAGCAGTTTAGGGGCAGGGGGAACTGAAGCTTTCTTT.

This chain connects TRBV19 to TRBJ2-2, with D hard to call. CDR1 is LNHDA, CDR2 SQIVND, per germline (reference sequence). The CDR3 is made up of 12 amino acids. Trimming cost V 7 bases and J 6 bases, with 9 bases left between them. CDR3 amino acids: CASMRPAGELFF. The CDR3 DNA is TGTGCCAGTATGCGGCCTGCCGGGGAGCTGTTTTTT.

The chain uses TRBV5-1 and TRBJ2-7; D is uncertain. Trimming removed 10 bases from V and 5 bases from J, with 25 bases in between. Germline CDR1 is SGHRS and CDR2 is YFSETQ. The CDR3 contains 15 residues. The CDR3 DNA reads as TGCGCCTCTCATAATGGCAGCTCTTTGGTCCACGAGCAGTACTTC. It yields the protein CASHNGSSLVHEQYF.

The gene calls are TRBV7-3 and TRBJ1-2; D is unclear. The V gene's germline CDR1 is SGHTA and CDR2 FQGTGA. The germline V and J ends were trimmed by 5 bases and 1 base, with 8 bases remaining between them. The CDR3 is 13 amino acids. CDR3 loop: CASSLDNNYGYTF. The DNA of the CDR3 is TGTGCCAGCAGCCTCGACAATAACTATGGCTACACCTTC.

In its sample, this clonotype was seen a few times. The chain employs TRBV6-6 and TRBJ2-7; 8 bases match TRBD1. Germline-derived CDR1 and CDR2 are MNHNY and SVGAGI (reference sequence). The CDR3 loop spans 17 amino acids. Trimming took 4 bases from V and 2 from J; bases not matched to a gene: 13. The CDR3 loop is CASSFGQGSPSAYEQYV. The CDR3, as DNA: TGTGCCAGCAGTTTCGGACAGGGCTCACCCTCCGCCTACGAGCAGTACGTC.

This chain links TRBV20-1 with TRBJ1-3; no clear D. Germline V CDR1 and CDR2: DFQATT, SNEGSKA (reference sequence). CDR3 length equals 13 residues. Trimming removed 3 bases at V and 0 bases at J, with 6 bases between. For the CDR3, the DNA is TGCAGTGCTAGGGGGAGCTCTGGAAACACCATATATTTT. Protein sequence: CSARGSSGNTIYF.

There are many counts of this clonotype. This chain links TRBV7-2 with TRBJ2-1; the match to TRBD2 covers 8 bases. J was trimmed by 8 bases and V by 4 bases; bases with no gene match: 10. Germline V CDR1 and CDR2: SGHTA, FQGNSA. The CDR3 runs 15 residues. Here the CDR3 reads CASSSYSGVLDEQFF. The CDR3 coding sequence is TGTGCCAGCAGCTCTTATAGCGGGGTCTTAGATGAGCAGTTCTTC.

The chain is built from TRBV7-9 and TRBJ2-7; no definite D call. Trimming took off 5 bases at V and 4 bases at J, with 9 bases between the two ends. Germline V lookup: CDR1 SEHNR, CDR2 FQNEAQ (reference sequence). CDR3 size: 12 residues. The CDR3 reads CASSTEDYEQYF. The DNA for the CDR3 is TGTGCCAGCAGCACCGAAGATTACGAGCAGTACTTC. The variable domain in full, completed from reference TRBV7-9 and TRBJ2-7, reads DTGVSQNPRHKITKRGQNVTFRCDPISEHNRLYWYRQTLGQGPEFLTYFQNEAQLEKSRLLSDRFSAERPKGSFSTLEIQRTEQGDSAMYLCASSTEDYEQYFGPGTRLTVT.

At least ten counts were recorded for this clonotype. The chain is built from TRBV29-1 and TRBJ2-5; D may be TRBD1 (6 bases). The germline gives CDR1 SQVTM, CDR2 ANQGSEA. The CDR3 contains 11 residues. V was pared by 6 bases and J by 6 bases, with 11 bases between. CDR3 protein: CSVGQRQTQYF. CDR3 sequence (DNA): TGCAGCGTAGGACAGCGCCAGACCCAGTACTTC.